Listed below are T cell receptor beta chains from one sample, sequenced in a study of regulatory T cells in long-lasting Graves disease. TCRdb reanalysed the multiplex PCR reads using MiXCR and keeps one entry per CDR3 protein. The top ten hold about 15% of the sample, which has around 250,000 distinct CDR3 sequences, approximately 18% seen once. The same specimen was also included in a second study, on T cells in Graves' hyperthyroidism and ophthalmopathy.

The sequencing used peripheral blood mononuclear cells (PBMCs), collected at new diagnosis, from a patient treated with antithyroid drugs. These receptors all come from a woman aged 25 to 39 with Graves disease. Both conserved end residues are part of each CDR3. A D gene is named only where the DNA matches it firmly. The listing skips clone size in some rows; elsewhere it reads once, few, many or a size class.

abundance,v_gene,len,d_gene,j_gene,CDR3nt,CDR3aa
many,TRBV20-1,14,TRBD1,TRBJ2-1,TGCAGTGCTAGAGATAACAGGGGGCGGGATGAGCAGTTCTTC,CSARDNRGRDEQFF
many,TRBV2,12,-,TRBJ1-5,TGTGCCAGCAGGGACTTTAATCAGCCCCAGCATTTT,CASRDFNQPQHF
many,TRBV12-5,15,TRBD1,TRBJ2-7,TGTGCTAGTGCCTTGGGACAGGCCTCGACCTACGAGCAGTACTTC,CASALGQASTYEQYF
-,TRBV2,13,-,TRBJ1-6,TGTGCCAGCCAGCGTGATTATAATTCACCCCTCCACTTT,CASQRDYNSPLHF
many,TRBV13,14,-,TRBJ2-6,TGTGCCAGCAGCTTTCCGACGGCTGCCAACGTCCTGACTTTC,CASSFPTAANVLTF
many,TRBV19,17,-,TRBJ1-3,TGTGCCAGTAGTATAGATAGGACGACCCGGAGTGGAAACACCATATATTTT,CASSIDRTTRSGNTIYF
many,TRBV7-2,15,-,TRBJ2-7,TGTGCCAGCAGCTTAGTTACAGGGAGCTCCTACGAGCAGTACTTC,CASSLVTGSSYEQYF
few,TRBV20-1,16,TRBD1,TRBJ1-2,TGCAGTGCTAGAGGCCCCCGACAGGGGGCCTCCTATGGCTACACCTTC,CSARGPRQGASYGYTF
many,TRBV20-1,14,-,TRBJ1-5,TGCAGTGCTAGAAAAGGGTTTAGCAATCAGCCCCAGCATTTT,CSARKGFSNQPQHF
many,TRBV20-1,14,TRBD2,TRBJ2-1,TGCAGTGCTAAAGCGGGGGATTGGGGAGATGAGCAGTTCTTC,CSAKAGDWGDEQFF
many,TRBV20-1,12,TRBD1,TRBJ1-2,TGCAGTGGAGGTAGACAGGGCTATGGCTACACCTTC,CSGGRQGYGYTF
many,TRBV27,16,-,TRBJ1-6,TGTGCCAGCAGTTACCGGACGGGCTCCTATAATTCACCCCTCCACTTT,CASSYRTGSYNSPLHF
many,TRBV19,14,-,TRBJ1-2,TGTGCCAGTAGTCTTTCCGCAGCTAACTATGGCTACACCTTC,CASSLSAANYGYTF
few,TRBV9,14,TRBD1,TRBJ1-5,TGTGCCAGCAGCTTAGGACAGGGCATGGAGCCCCAGCATTTT,CASSLGQGMEPQHF
-,TRBV20-1,12,-,TRBJ1-3,TGCAGTGCTCCAGGGGACGGAAACACCATATATTTT,CSAPGDGNTIYF
-,TRBV19,16,-,TRBJ1-1,TGTGCCAGTAGTGACCACCCCCGGGGCCTTAGAACTGAAGCTTTCTTT,CASSDHPRGLRTEAFF
few,TRBV5-1,13,-,TRBJ2-1,TGTGCCAGCAGCATTGGGGGGGGGCATGAGCAGTTCTTC,CASSIGGGHEQFF
many,TRBV20-1,13,-,TRBJ1-2,TGCAGTGCTAGCGGCAGGGAGGACTATGGCTACACCTTC,CSASGREDYGYTF
few,TRBV7-2,13,-,TRBJ1-2,TGTGCCAGCAGCTTAGCCGGGTCTGAGGGCTACACCTTC,CASSLAGSEGYTF
-,TRBV7-2,15,TRBD2,TRBJ2-1,TGTGCCAGCAGTCCGGGGGGGGGGGGGAAAAATGAGCAGTTCTTC,CASSPGGGGKNEQFF
many,TRBV5-1,15,TRBD1,TRBJ2-2,TGCGCCAGCAGCTTGTACACAGGGGGCACCGGGGAGCTGTTTTTT,CASSLYTGGTGELFF
many,TRBV5-1,15,TRBD1,TRBJ2-1,TGTGCCAGCAGCTTTGGGACAGCAACCTACAATGAGCAGTTCTTC,CASSFGTATYNEQFF
many,TRBV7-9,16,TRBD2,TRBJ2-1,TGTGCCAGCAGCGCCAGACTAGCGGGGGGCTACAATGAGCAGTTCTTC,CASSARLAGGYNEQFF
many,TRBV7-2,13,-,TRBJ1-5,TGTGCCAGCAGCCGGGGGGCTGACCAGCCCCAGCATTTT,CASSRGADQPQHF
many,TRBV12-3/TRBV12-4,13,-,TRBJ1-1,TGTGCCAGCACCTCAGTAGGGGGCACTGAAGCTTTCTTT,CASTSVGGTEAFF
many,TRBV6-1,13,-,TRBJ2-7,TGTGCCAGCAGTCTCGGGACGGATTACGAGCAGTACTTC,CASSLGTDYEQYF
-,TRBV11-2,15,-,TRBJ1-1,TGTGCCAGCAGCTTAGGTCTTAGGATGAACACTGAAGCTTTCTTT,CASSLGLRMNTEAFF
many,TRBV6-1,13,TRBD1,TRBJ1-1,TGTGCCAGCAGACGGACAGGGAGCACTGAAGCTTTCTTT,CASRRTGSTEAFF
many,TRBV3-1,17,TRBD2,TRBJ2-6,TGTGCCAGCAGCCAAGAGGGACTAGTGGCTGGGGCCAACGTCCTGACTTTC,CASSQEGLVAGANVLTF
many,TRBV14,14,-,TRBJ2-3,TGTGCCAGCAGCCAAAGGGAGTTCACAGATACGCAGTATTTT,CASSQREFTDTQYF
many,TRBV7-3,13,TRBD1,TRBJ2-4,TGTGCCAGCAGCCTTACAGGGACAGGCATTCAGTACTTC,CASSLTGTGIQYF
many,TRBV2,14,TRBD1,TRBJ1-1,TGTGCCATTGACAGGGGGAGAGTGAACACTGAAGCTTTCTTT,CAIDRGRVNTEAFF
-,TRBV11-2,17,TRBD2,TRBJ2-1,TGTGCCAGCAGCTTAGCCGGGACTAGCGGGAGCCACAATGAGCAGTTCTTC,CASSLAGTSGSHNEQFF
-,TRBV3-1,17,TRBD2,TRBJ2-3,TGTGCCAGCAGCTCCTGGACTAGCGGGGGGGCAGAGGATACGCAGTATTTT,CASSSWTSGGAEDTQYF
-,TRBV24-1,12,-,TRBJ1-2,TGTGCCACCAGTGATTCTGGACGCGGCTACACCTTC,CATSDSGRGYTF
many,TRBV5-1,17,TRBD2,TRBJ2-2,TGCGCCAGCAGCCTTGGACTAGCGGGGGTGAGCACCGGGGAGCTGTTTTTT,CASSLGLAGVSTGELFF
-,TRBV5-6,18,TRBD1,TRBJ1-3,TGTGCCAGCAGCTCACAGGGGTTTATCCTCAGCTCTGGAAACACCATATATTTT,CASSSQGFILSSGNTIYF
-,TRBV2,13,-,TRBJ2-3,TGTGCCAGCAGTGAGGGGGGGCCAGATACGCAGTATTTT,CASSEGGPDTQYF
once,TRBV24-1,16,TRBD2,TRBJ2-3,TGTGCCACCAGTGACCCCGGCGGGGGAGGCACAGATACGCAGTATTTT,CATSDPGGGGTDTQYF
many,TRBV20-1,13,TRBD2,TRBJ2-7,TGCAGTGCTAGATTAGCGGGTCGCTACGAGCAGTACTTC,CSARLAGRYEQYF
-,TRBV5-4,15,-,TRBJ2-1,TGTGCCAGCAGCCAAGAAAGGCAGTCCTACAATGAGCAGTTCTTC,CASSQERQSYNEQFF
few,TRBV7-9,13,TRBD1,TRBJ1-5,TGTGCCAGCACCCCAGGGGGCAGGCAGCCCCAGCATTTT,CASTPGGRQPQHF
many,TRBV5-1,16,-,TRBJ2-3,TGCGCCAGCAGCTCCGGGCTGGGCGGGGACACAGATACGCAGTATTTT,CASSSGLGGDTDTQYF
many,TRBV6-1,14,-,TRBJ2-7,TGTGCCAGCAGTCCACGGACAGCCACCTACGAGCAGTACTTC,CASSPRTATYEQYF
many,TRBV5-1,13,TRBD2,TRBJ2-5,TGCGCCAGCAGGTTTAGCGGGGGTGAGACCCAGTACTTC,CASRFSGGETQYF
few,TRBV7-9,10,-,TRBJ2-2,TGTGCCAGCTACACCGGGGAGCTGTTTTTT,CASYTGELFF
few,TRBV20-1,15,TRBD2,TRBJ2-1,TGCAGTGCTAGACCTAGCGGGGGGGCCTTCAATGAGCAGCTCTTC,CSARPSGGAFNEQLF
-,TRBV7-2,16,TRBD2,TRBJ2-5,TGTGCCAGCAGCTACCGGACTAGCGGGGGGACAGAGACCCAGTACTTC,CASSYRTSGGTETQYF
many,TRBV5-1,17,-,TRBJ1-2,TGCGCCAGCAGCTTGATTATCCGGCGGGGAGAACACTATGGCTACACCTTC,CASSLIIRRGEHYGYTF
many,TRBV10-3,14,TRBD1,TRBJ1-1,TGTGCCATCAGTGTCAGGGGGGAGAACACTGAAGCTTTCTTT,CAISVRGENTEAFF
many,TRBV7-9,16,-,TRBJ2-3,TGTGCCAGCAGGCCGACCGGAGGACTTTCCACAGATACGCAGTATTTT,CASRPTGGLSTDTQYF
-,TRBV19,16,TRBD1,TRBJ1-5,TGTGCCAGTAGTATACTACAGGGGGGCTTTCATCAGCCCCAGCATTTT,CASSILQGGFHQPQHF
few,TRBV11-2,15,TRBD2,TRBJ2-5,TGTGCCAGCAGCACGCGGGGGGGGCGGGAGGAGACCCAGTACTTC,CASSTRGGREETQYF
many,TRBV20-1,13,TRBD2,TRBJ2-1,TGCAGTGCGGTACCGGGGACTAGCAATGAGCAGTTCTTC,CSAVPGTSNEQFF